This T cell receptor (beta chain) was identified in a study of T cell responses to AZD1222 COVID-19 vaccine. Study-wide results and limits: Sampled repertoires all dated from after the peak T cell response. Nearly half of spike-specific TCRs reportedly target unmutated variant regions. Clonal diversity may have been underestimated in mostly white British donors.

This table comes from immunoSEQ multiplex PCR, and its TCRdb copy is limited to in-frame clones, with some not included. This table holds over 130,000 clones, about 90% found once. This CDR3 has 14 residues. Germline lookup yields CDR1 LNHDA and CDR2 SQIVND (reference sequence). Trimming at V came to 7 bases and at J to 0 bases, leaving 5 bases not matched to a gene. With respect to this clone: The antigen is undetermined.

The sequence was collected from an adult who received the MenACWY meningococcal vaccine as a control. The input for sequencing was peripheral blood, taken 28 days after the second dose of the MenACWY control vaccine. The chain combines TRBV19 with TRBJ2-7; 8 nucleotides match TRBD1. In DNA form, the CDR3 reads TGTGCCAGTACCCCAGGGGGCTACTCCTACGAGCAGTACTTC. This sequence encodes CASTPGGYSYEQYF. Filled out from reference TRBV19 and TRBJ2-7, the complete variable domain reads DGGITQSPKYLFRKEGQNVTLSCEQNLNHDAMYWYRQDPGQGLRLIYYSQIVNDFQKGDIAEGYSVSREKKESFPLTVTSAQKNPTAFYLCASTPGGYSYEQYFGPGTRLTVT.